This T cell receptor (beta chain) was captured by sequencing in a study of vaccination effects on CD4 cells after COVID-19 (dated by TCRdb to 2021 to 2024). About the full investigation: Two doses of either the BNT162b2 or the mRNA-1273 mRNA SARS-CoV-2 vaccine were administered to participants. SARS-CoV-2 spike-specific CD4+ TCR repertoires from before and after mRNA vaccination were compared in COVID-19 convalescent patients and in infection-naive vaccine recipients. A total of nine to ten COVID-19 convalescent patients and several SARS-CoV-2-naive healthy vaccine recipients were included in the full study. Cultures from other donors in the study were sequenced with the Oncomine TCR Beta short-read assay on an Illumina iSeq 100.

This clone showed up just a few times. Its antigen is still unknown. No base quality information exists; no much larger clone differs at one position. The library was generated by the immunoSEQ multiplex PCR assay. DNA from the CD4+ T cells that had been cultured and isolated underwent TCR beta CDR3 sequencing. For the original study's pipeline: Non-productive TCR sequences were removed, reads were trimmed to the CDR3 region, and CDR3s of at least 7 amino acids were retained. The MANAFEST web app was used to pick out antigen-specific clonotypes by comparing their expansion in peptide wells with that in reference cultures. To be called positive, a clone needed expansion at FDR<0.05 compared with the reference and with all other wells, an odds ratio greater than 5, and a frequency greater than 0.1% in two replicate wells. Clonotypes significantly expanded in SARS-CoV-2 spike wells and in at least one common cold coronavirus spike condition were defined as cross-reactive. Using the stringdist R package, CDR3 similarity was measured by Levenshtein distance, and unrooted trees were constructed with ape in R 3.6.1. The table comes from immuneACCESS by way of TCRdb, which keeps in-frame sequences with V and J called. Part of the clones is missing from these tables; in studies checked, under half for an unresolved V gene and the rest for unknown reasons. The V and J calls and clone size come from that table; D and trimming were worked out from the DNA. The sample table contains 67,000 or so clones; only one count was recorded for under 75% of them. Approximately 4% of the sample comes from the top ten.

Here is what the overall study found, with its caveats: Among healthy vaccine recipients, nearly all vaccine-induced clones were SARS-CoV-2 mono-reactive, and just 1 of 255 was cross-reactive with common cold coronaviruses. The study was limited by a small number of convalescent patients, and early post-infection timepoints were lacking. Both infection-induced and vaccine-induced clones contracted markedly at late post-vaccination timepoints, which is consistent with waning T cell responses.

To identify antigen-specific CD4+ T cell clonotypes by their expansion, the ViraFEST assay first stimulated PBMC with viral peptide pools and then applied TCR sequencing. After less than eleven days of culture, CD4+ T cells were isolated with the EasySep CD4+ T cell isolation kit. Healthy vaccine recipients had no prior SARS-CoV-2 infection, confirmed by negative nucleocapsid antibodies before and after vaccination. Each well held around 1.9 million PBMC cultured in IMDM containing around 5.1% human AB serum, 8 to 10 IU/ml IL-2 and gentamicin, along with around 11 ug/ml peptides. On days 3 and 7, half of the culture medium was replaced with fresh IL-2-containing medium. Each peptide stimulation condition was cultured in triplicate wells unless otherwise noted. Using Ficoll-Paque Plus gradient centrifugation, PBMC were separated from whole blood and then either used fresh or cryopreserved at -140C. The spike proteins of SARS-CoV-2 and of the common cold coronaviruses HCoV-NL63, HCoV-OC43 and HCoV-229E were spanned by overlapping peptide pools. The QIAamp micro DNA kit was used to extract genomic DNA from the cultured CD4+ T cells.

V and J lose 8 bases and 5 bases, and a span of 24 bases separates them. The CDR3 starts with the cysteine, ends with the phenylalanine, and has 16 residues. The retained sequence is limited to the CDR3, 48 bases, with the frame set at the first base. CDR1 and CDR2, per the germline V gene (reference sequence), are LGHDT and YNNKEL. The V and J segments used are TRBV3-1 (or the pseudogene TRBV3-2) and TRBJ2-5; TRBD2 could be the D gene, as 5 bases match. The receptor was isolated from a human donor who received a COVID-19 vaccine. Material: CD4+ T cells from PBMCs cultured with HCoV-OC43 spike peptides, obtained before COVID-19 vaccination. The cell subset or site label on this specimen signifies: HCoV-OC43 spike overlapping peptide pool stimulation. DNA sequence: TGTGCCAGCTCCCCAAGGAGCGGACGGCCTGGGGAGACCCAGTACTTC. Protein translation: CASSPRSGRPGETQYF.